The 9 T cell receptor beta chains in this list originate from one sample, sequenced in a study of blood T cell repertoires in COVID-19. The repertoire was sequenced with immunoSEQ multiplex PCR; TCRdb's copy has only in-frame clones and lacks some. In the table there are some 150,000 clones, about 85% of which are singletons. The sequenced sample consisted of peripheral blood. The receptors were gathered from a human donor with acute or convalescent COVID-19. The donor label of this sample is uncertain.

The gene calls are TRBV5-5 and TRBJ1-4, with D perhaps TRBD1 (6 bases). The V end lost 3 bases, the J end lost 7 bases, and 13 bases lay between the germline ends. The CDR3 loop spans 14 amino acids. Germline CDR1 is SGHKS and CDR2 is YYEKEE (reference sequence). The CDR3 bases are TGTGCCAGCAGCTCTACAGGGATAGGTGAAAAACTGTTTTTT. Protein: CASSSTGIGEKLFF. The variable domain in full, with the rest retrieved from reference TRBV5-5 and TRBJ1-4, is DAGVTQSPTHLIKTRGQQVTLRCSPISGHKSVSWYQQVLGQGPQFIFQYYEKEERGRGNFPDRFSARQFPNYSSELNVNALLLGDSALYLCASSSTGIGEKLFFGSGTQLSVL.

The chain is built from TRBV7-2 and TRBJ1-2, with TRBD1 matching over 8 bases. Germline V gene sequence: CDR1 SGHTA, CDR2 FQGNSA. The junction had 9 bases not matched to a gene; V was cut back by 5 bases and J by 7 bases. This CDR3 is 14 amino acids long. The CDR3 loop is CASSQPGTGGGYTF. The CDR3 DNA follows: TGTGCCAGCAGCCAGCCCGGGACAGGAGGTGGCTACACCTTC.

This chain joins TRBV6-2 or TRBV6-3 and TRBJ2-7, with 8 bases matching TRBD2. This CDR3 is 15 amino acids long. Germline V gene sequence: CDR1 MNHEY, CDR2 SVGEGT. The V and J ends lost 7 bases and 3 bases, in that order; junction bases with no gene match: 11. For the CDR3, the DNA is TGTGCCAGCACCCCCGGAGTAGCGGGACTCTACGAGCAGTACTTC. Protein: CASTPGVAGLYEQYF.

In its sample, this clone was seen once. The CDR3 here is CASIRDRPPYSTDTQYF. The DNA of the CDR3 is TGCGCCAGTATCCGGGACAGACCCCCGTATAGCACAGATACGCAGTATTTT. This chain links TRBV10-1 with TRBJ2-3, with 7 bases identical to TRBD1. CDR3 size: 17 residues. The V gene's germline CDR1 is WNHNN and CDR2 SYGVQD (reference sequence). The junction had 15 bases not matched to a gene; V was cut back by 9 bases and J by 0 bases.

The CDR3 nucleotides are TGCAGCGCCATGGGGAGCTCTAACTATGGCTACACCTTC. It translates to CSAMGSSNYGYTF. This rearrangement joins TRBV29-1 to TRBJ1-2; D gene unclear. Germline V gene lookup returns CDR1 SQVTM and CDR2 ANQGSEA. Trimming cost V 7 bases and J 0 bases, with 12 bases left between them. The CDR3 runs 13 residues.

The CDR3 sequence is CASSHVSGSENNEQFF. For the CDR3, the DNA is TGCGCCAGCAGCCACGTAAGCGGGAGTGAAAACAATGAGCAGTTCTTC. This rearrangement joins TRBV4-1 to TRBJ2-1; 8 bases agree with TRBD2. With V trimmed by 3 bases and J by 5 bases, 9 bases remained unmatched. The CDR3 loop spans 16 amino acids. Per the germline V gene, CDR1 is MGHRA and CDR2 is YSYEKL.

This clone was counted a single time. The rearrangement joins TRBV6-6 to TRBJ1-2; D is undetermined. V was cut by 4 bases and J by 0 bases, with 9 bases left in between. This CDR3 is 14 amino acids long. Germline V gene sequence: CDR1 MNHNY, CDR2 SVGAGI (reference sequence). The CDR3: CASSFATTNYGYTF. The CDR3 DNA follows: TGTGCCAGCAGTTTTGCGACTACTAACTATGGCTACACCTTC.

The V call is TRBV6-5, the J call TRBJ2-7; maybe TRBD1 (5 bases). Trimming cost V 2 bases and J 4 bases, with 12 bases left between them. The CDR3 length is 14 residues. CDR1 is MNHEY and CDR2 is SVGAGI in the germline V gene. CDR3 sequence: CASSYLRVSYEQYF. The CDR3 DNA follows: TGTGCCAGCAGTTACCTCAGGGTCTCTTACGAGCAGTACTTC.

The CDR3 DNA follows: TGTGCCAGCAGCTTTTGGTACGTGGGAGAGGACACTGAAGCTTTCTTT. Translated, it gives CASSFWYVGEDTEAFF. The chain recombines TRBV7-9 with TRBJ1-1; no clear D gene. The germline CDR1 and CDR2 sequences are SEHNR and FQNEAQ (reference sequence). The CDR3 has 16 residues. V dropped 3 bases and J dropped 3 bases, with 17 bases sitting between them.